This TCR beta chain was identified during a study of cytomegalovirus exposure and HLA in healthy donors. As for the study in general: Out of 150 million to 200 million T cells, an earlier analysis found over 100 million unique TCR beta sequences in total. HLA-typed donors were the source of 80 million to 90 million unique TCRs, which an early data release held.

Regarding the study as a whole: Rates of TCR association differed by HLA locus in a later analysis, with DRB1 highest and HLA-C lowest.

Amplification used 60 Vbeta primers and 13 Jbeta primers. Assay used: immunoSEQ multiplex PCR; TCRdb lists only in-frame clones, some missing. The repertoire consists of around 92,000 clones, with around 80% occurring once and the leading ten covering roughly a sixth. Germline V gives CDR1 SGHRS, CDR2 YFSETQ. The CDR3 consists of 15 residues. Trimming took 0 bases from V and 4 from J; bases not matched to a gene: 2. Only a few counts were recorded for this clone. What it binds is unknown. The chain joins TRBV5-1 to TRBJ1-1; TRBD1 agrees at 11 bases. Sequencing was performed on PBMCs. This sequence originates from a man between 60 and 75 years old in good health and CMV-seropositive. CDR3 sequence: CASSLEGTGGTEAFF. In nucleotides, the CDR3 is TGCGCCAGCAGCTTGGAGGGGACAGGGGGCACTGAAGCTTTCTTT. The full variable domain, its missing parts supplied by reference TRBV5-1 and TRBJ1-1, is KAGVTQTPRYLIKTRGQQVTLSCSPISGHRSVSWYQQTPGQGLQFLFEYFSETQRNKGNFPGRFSGRQFSNSRSEMNVSTLELGDSALYLCASSLEGTGGTEAFFGQGTRLTVV.